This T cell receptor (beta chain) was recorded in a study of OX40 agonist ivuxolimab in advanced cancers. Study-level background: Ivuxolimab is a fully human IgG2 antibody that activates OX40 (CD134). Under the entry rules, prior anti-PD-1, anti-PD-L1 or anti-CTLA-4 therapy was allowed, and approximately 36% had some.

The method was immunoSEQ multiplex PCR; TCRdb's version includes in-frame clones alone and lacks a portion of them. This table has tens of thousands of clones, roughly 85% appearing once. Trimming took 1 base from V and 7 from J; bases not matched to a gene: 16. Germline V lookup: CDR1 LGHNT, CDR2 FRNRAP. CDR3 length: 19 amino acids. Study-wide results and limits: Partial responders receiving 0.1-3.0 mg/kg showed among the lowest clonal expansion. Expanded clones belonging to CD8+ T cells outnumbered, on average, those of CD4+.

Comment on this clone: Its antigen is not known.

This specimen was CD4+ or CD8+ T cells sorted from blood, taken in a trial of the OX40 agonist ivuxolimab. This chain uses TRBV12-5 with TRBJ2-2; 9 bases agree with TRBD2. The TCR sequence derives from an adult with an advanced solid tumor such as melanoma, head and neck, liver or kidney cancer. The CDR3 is CASGLGRSGGSGSVGELFF. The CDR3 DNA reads TGTGCTAGTGGTTTGGGACGCAGCGGGGGTAGCGGGAGCGTCGGGGAGCTGTTTTTT.